This is a list of T cell receptor beta chains from one sample in a study of cytomegalovirus exposure and HLA in healthy donors. The protocol was immunoSEQ multiplex PCR, while the TCRdb copy is restricted to in-frame clones and leaves out a portion. Of approximately 170,000 clones in the sample, roughly 80% were seen once. Sample: PBMCs. These receptors all stem from a woman younger than 30 in good health and CMV-seronegative. The CDR3 runs from the conserved cysteine through the conserved F or W. The D gene is left open where the match is weak. Expanded clones are given a class, and other clones once, few, many or no size at all.

V gene	clone size	J gene	D gene	CDR3 DNA	CDR3 protein
TRBV5-4	-	TRBJ2-3	TRBD1	TGTGCCAGCAGCTTGCAGGGGGTTAGCACAGATACGCAGTATTTT	CASSLQGVSTDTQYF
TRBV7-9	-	TRBJ2-3	-	TGTGCCAGCAGCTCCTTGGAGCGGACAGAAGTAGCAGATACGCAGTATTTT	CASSSLERTEVADTQYF
TRBV28	-	TRBJ2-1	TRBD2	TGTGCCAGCAGTGAATCCGGGACTAGCGGGAGTAATGAGCAGTTCTTC	CASSESGTSGSNEQFF
TRBV28	-	TRBJ1-1	-	TGTGCCAGCAGTTTATGGTGGACACCTTCACCGTACACTGAAGCTTTCTTT	CASSLWWTPSPYTEAFF
TRBV7-9	-	TRBJ2-5	-	TGTGCCAGCAGCCGACTCCGACGGGACCAAGAGACCCAGTACTTC	CASSRLRRDQETQYF
TRBV9	-	TRBJ2-5	-	TGTGCCAGCAGCGTCGGGAGCACTAGGGCCCAAGAGACCCAGTACTTC	CASSVGSTRAQETQYF
TRBV9	-	TRBJ2-1	TRBD1	TGTGCCAGCAGCGTAGTGACAGGGGGAGTTTCTGAGCAGTTCTTC	CASSVVTGGVSEQFF
TRBV7-9	-	TRBJ2-3	-	TGTGCCAGCAGCCAACGAACGGGGTTAGATACGCAGTATTTT	CASSQRTGLDTQYF
TRBV18	-	TRBJ1-1	-	TGTGCCAGCTCAACAACAGGGTCGAGGTTGAACACTGAAGCTTTCTTT	CASSTTGSRLNTEAFF
TRBV7-2	-	TRBJ2-3	-	TGTGCCAGCAGCTTAGGGGGGACAACTAGCACAGATACGCAGTATTTT	CASSLGGTTSTDTQYF
TRBV11-3	-	TRBJ2-3	TRBD2	TGTGCCAGCAGCTTAGGACTAGCGGGGTTTAGCACAGATACGCAGTATTTT	CASSLGLAGFSTDTQYF
TRBV2	once	TRBJ1-1	-	TGTGCCAGCAGGATCAGGGTGGGCACTGAAGCTTTCTTT	CASRIRVGTEAFF
TRBV28	-	TRBJ1-1	TRBD1	TGTGCCAGTCTCCCGGGACAGGGATACACTGAAGCTTTCTTT	CASLPGQGYTEAFF
TRBV28	-	TRBJ2-5	TRBD2	TGTGCCAGCAGTCCAAGCGGGAGGGGCATCGAGACCCAGTACTTC	CASSPSGRGIETQYF
TRBV7-2	-	TRBJ2-3	-	TGTGCCAGCAGCTTAGCCGCGTCCACAGATACGCAGTATTTT	CASSLAASTDTQYF
TRBV6-5	-	TRBJ1-4	-	TGTGCCAGCGCCCGGGAAGCAACTAATGAAAAACTGTTTTTT	CASAREATNEKLFF
TRBV7-8	-	TRBJ2-7	TRBD1	TGTGCCAGCAGCCCAGACAGGGTGGGCTCCTACGAGCAGTACTTC	CASSPDRVGSYEQYF
TRBV5-1	-	TRBJ1-2	-	TGCGCCAGCAGCGAAACGTTGACAGCTAACTATGGCTACACCTTC	CASSETLTANYGYTF
TRBV5-6	-	TRBJ1-6	-	TGTGCCAGCAGCTTGGACGGGTTAGGATCACCCCTCCACTTT	CASSLDGLGSPLHF
TRBV7-3	-	TRBJ2-1	TRBD2	TGTGCCAGCAGCTCAACTAGCGCCTACTACAATGAGCAGTTCTTC	CASSSTSAYYNEQFF
TRBV6-1	-	TRBJ2-3	-	TGTGCCAGCAGTGAAGCGCTGGGCCAGGGGCCCACAGATACGCAGTATTTT	CASSEALGQGPTDTQYF
TRBV15	-	TRBJ2-7	-	TGTGCCACCAGCAGAACGGGACAAGCATCCTACGAGCAGTACTTC	CATSRTGQASYEQYF
TRBV5-1	-	TRBJ2-1	TRBD1	TGCGCCAGCAGCCAGGACAGGGCGTCCTACAATGAGCAGTTCTTC	CASSQDRASYNEQFF
TRBV19	-	TRBJ2-5	TRBD2	TGTGCCAGTAGTGCCCAAGGGGGACTAGCGGAGCAAGAGACCCAGTACTTC	CASSAQGGLAEQETQYF
TRBV15	-	TRBJ2-7	-	TGTGCCACCAGCAGAGATTATCGGGACTACGAGCAGTACTTC	CATSRDYRDYEQYF
TRBV29-1	-	TRBJ2-1	-	TGCAGCGCCGGAATGGGGGGTAGCTCCTACAATGAGCAGTTCTTC	CSAGMGGSSYNEQFF
TRBV18	-	TRBJ2-5	-	TGTGCCAGCTCACCGACAGGACAAGAGACCCAGTACTTC	CASSPTGQETQYF
TRBV21-1	-	TRBJ2-1	-	TGTGCCAGCAGCAAAGCTTCGCCTAGCGGGAGTAATGAGCAGTTCTTC	CASSKASPSGSNEQFF
TRBV19	-	TRBJ1-4	-	TGTGCCAGTAGTATAGTAGCACAGGGCTTAAATGAAAAACTGTTTTTT	CASSIVAQGLNEKLFF
TRBV7-9	-	TRBJ2-2	-	TGTGCCAGCAGCTTAGAAAGAGAAGAGGGCACCGGGGAGCTGTTTTTT	CASSLEREEGTGELFF
TRBV5-6	-	TRBJ2-6	-	TGTGCCAGCAGCTTACAGGCTACTGGGGCCAACGTCCTGACTTTC	CASSLQATGANVLTF
TRBV11-1	-	TRBJ1-5	TRBD1	TGTGCCAGCAGCTTAGGCAGAAAACCACAGGGGAATCAGCCCCAGCATTTT	CASSLGRKPQGNQPQHF
TRBV28	-	TRBJ2-6	-	TGTGCCAGCAGTTTGGAGGGTGGGGCCAACGTCCTGACTTTC	CASSLEGGANVLTF
TRBV5-1	-	TRBJ2-2	-	TGCGCCAGCAGCTTGGTGGGAGCGGCCGGGGAGCTGTTTTTT	CASSLVGAAGELFF
TRBV28	-	TRBJ2-2	-	TGTGCCAGCGAGTCTGGCGGGCTACCCACGAACACCGGGGAGCTGTTTTTT	CASESGGLPTNTGELFF